Below, 14 T cell receptor beta chains from the same sample are listed, as sequenced in a study of cytomegalovirus exposure and HLA in healthy donors. Both 60 Vbeta primers and 13 Jbeta primers went into the PCR. Using immunoSEQ multiplex PCR, the repertoire was profiled, and TCRdb retains in-frame clones only, with some absent. The top ten hold over 0.8% of the sample, which has around 130,000 clones, 60% to 80% seen once. Input material: PBMCs. These receptors all stem from a woman aged 60-75 years in good health and CMV-seronegative.

The V gene is TRBV11-3, the J gene TRBJ2-2; perhaps TRBD2 as D (5 bases). The CDR3 contains 13 residues. V lost 7 bases to trimming and J lost 5 bases, with 11 bases between them. Germline loops: CDR1 SGHNT, CDR2 YENEEA. The CDR3: CASTRVNTGELFF. The DNA for the CDR3 is TGTGCCAGCACGAGGGTTAATACCGGGGAGCTGTTTTTT.

V and J are TRBV11-2 and TRBJ2-7, with TRBD1 identical over 8 bases. J was trimmed by 3 bases and V by 4 bases; bases with no gene match: 11. The CDR3 runs to 16 residues. Germline CDR1 is SGHAT and CDR2 is FQNNGV. The CDR3 coding sequence is TGTGCCAGCAGCTCAATAAGAGACAGGGGTGGCTACGAGCAGTACTTC. This sequence encodes CASSSIRDRGGYEQYF.

V is TRBV7-9 and J is TRBJ2-1; D unclear. Germline loops: CDR1 SEHNR, CDR2 FQNEAQ (reference sequence). The CDR3 extends over 11 amino acids. Written as DNA, the CDR3 is TGTGCGATAACCTCAGGAAATGAGCAGTTCTTC. Translating it yields CAITSGNEQFF.

The chain is built from TRBV6-1 and TRBJ2-3, with a weak D call TRBD1 (6 bases). CDR3 size: 13 residues. V was cut by 5 bases and J by 3 bases, with 9 bases left in between. CDR1 is MNHNS and CDR2 is SASEGT in the germline V gene. This CDR3 is CASSKTGTDTQYF. CDR3 DNA: TGTGCCAGCAGTAAAACAGGGACAGATACGCAGTATTTT.

Worth noting for this clone: It is likely a read error, because the conserved phenylalanine at the end of the CDR3 is missing. The rearrangement uses TRBV7-9 and TRBJ1-5; D ambiguous. Germline V gene data show CDR1 as SEHNR and CDR2 as FQNEAQ (reference sequence). With 1 base removed from V and 7 bases from J, the gap between germline ends came to 8 bases. The CDR3 length is 13 residues. CDR3 in amino acids: CASSLGRAQPQHL. The DNA for the CDR3 is TGTGCCAGCAGCTTAGGGAGGGCCCAGCCCCAGCATCTT.

The J gene is TRBJ1-2, the V gene TRBV7-2; D may be TRBD1 (5 bases). Germline V gene lookup returns CDR1 SGHTA and CDR2 FQGNSA. V dropped 3 bases and J dropped 14 bases, with 16 bases sitting between them. The CDR3 contains 12 residues. The CDR3 is CASSFFQGHSTF. Written as DNA, the CDR3 is TGTGCCAGCAGCTTCTTCCAGGGCCATTCAACCTTC.

The chain links TRBV19 to TRBJ1-3, with 12 bases lining up with TRBD1. Germline CDR1 is LNHDA and CDR2 is SQIVND (reference sequence). There are 17 residues in the CDR3. V gave up 5 bases and J gave up 0 bases; unmatched junction bases: 5. CDR3 sequence reads: CASSPGQGAFSGNTIYF. The CDR3, as DNA: TGTGCCAGTAGTCCGGGACAGGGGGCCTTCTCTGGAAACACCATATATTTT.

The rearrangement links TRBV10-1 to TRBJ2-1; 13 nucleotides match TRBD2. The length of the CDR3 is 14 residues. The germline V gene has CDR1 WNHNN and CDR2 SYGVQD (reference sequence). V was pared by 2 bases and J by 9 bases, with 1 base of the junction left unmatched. The chain's CDR3 is CASSEGTSGTEQFF. The CDR3 DNA is TGCGCCAGCAGTGAGGGGACTAGCGGGACTGAGCAGTTCTTC.

This rearrangement joins TRBV7-3 to TRBJ2-7, with D tentatively TRBD1 (7 bases). V was cut by 1 base and J by 4 bases, with 17 bases left in between. Germline values: CDR1 SGHTA, CDR2 FQGTGA. This CDR3 spans 16 amino acids. The CDR3 spells CASSLIGGTEYYEQYF. CDR3 DNA sequence: TGTGCCAGCAGCTTAATCGGCGGGACAGAATATTACGAGCAGTACTTC.

As concerns this clone: Distinct nucleotide sequences in the sample also encode this CDR3. This rearrangement joins TRBV7-9 to TRBJ2-7; D is uncertain. The V end was cut by 1 base, the J end by 1 base, with 8 bases between. The CDR3 has 14 amino acids. Germline loops: CDR1 SEHNR, CDR2 FQNEAQ (reference sequence). The CDR3 nucleotides read TGTGCCAGCAGCTTAGACGGCGGATCCTACGAGCAGTACTTC. Translated: CASSLDGGSYEQYF.

The chain has TRBV2 and TRBJ2-7, with 8 nucleotides matching TRBD2. Losses at the gene ends were 6 bases for V and 7 bases for J; bases not matched to a gene: 11. Germline V CDR1 and CDR2: SNHLY, FYNNEI. This CDR3 has 14 amino acids. The CDR3 loop reads CASRDTSGSFEQYF. The CDR3 DNA reads TGTGCCAGCAGGGATACTAGCGGTTCCTTTGAGCAGTACTTC.

V and J are TRBV7-3 and TRBJ2-2, with 9 bases aligning to TRBD2. The V segment lost 6 bases and the J segment 0 bases; nucleotides outside the gene matches: 2. The CDR3 has 15 residues. In germline, CDR1 is SGHTA, CDR2 FQGTGA. In DNA form, the CDR3 reads TGTGCCAGCAGTCTAGCGGGGACGAACACCGGGGAGCTGTTTTTT. Translation: CASSLAGTNTGELFF.

J is TRBJ2-4 and V is TRBV10-3; 9 positions agree with TRBD2. In germline, CDR1 is ENHRY, CDR2 SYGVKD. J was trimmed by 12 bases and V by 0 bases; bases with no gene match: 12. The CDR3 loop spans 16 amino acids. CDR3 sequence (DNA): TGTGCCATCAGTGAGTCTTTGGGTCTAGCGGGGAGTTCTCAGTACTTC. It codes for CAISESLGLAGSSQYF.

The chain links TRBV11-2 to TRBJ2-5; D is uncertain. Germline V gives CDR1 SGHAT, CDR2 FQNNGV. This CDR3 has 15 residues. The germline V and J ends were trimmed by 0 bases and 1 base, with 9 bases remaining between them. The CDR3: CASSLDRQIQETQYF. The CDR3 coding sequence is TGTGCCAGCAGCTTAGATCGCCAGATCCAAGAGACCCAGTACTTC.